Reported below is one T cell receptor beta chain. A much bigger clone sits one base away, suggesting this may be a read error. The record originates from a study of T cells in Graves' hyperthyroidism and ophthalmopathy. The V and J ends lost 7 bases and 6 bases, in that order; junction bases with no gene match: 8. Looked up from germline, CDR1 is SGHTA and CDR2 is FQGTGA. The CDR3 is made up of 13 amino acids. Template material for amplifying TCR beta CDR3 regions consisted of RNA transcripts. With the HTBI primer set, the TCR CDR3 went through a first round of RT-PCR. One entry per CDR3 protein, called by TCRdb with MiXCR from the multiplex PCR reads. Here the sample spans hundreds of thousands of distinct CDR3 sequences, 40% to 55% being singletons.

The sample taken for sequencing was peripheral blood or thyroid tissue (not recorded which). The sequence was obtained from an adult man with Graves' disease, either hyperthyroidism or ophthalmopathy (not recorded which). The chain has TRBV7-3 and TRBJ2-5; 7 positions match TRBD2. CDR3 DNA: TGTGCCAGCACCCCTGGGGGGGGTCAGACCCAGTACTTC. Its protein product is CASTPGGGQTQYF.